The present T cell receptor (beta chain) was sequenced within a study of T cells in localized non-small cell lung cancer. Findings and caveats of the study: Uninvolved adjacent lung had more T cell clonality than any other tissue, topping tumor. Across samples, adjacent lung featured a median roughly 61 of the top 100 tumor clones.

Sequencing was performed with immunoSEQ multiplex PCR; in TCRdb, only in-frame clones are kept and a portion is missing. The sample records around 79,000 clones, over 70% being singletons. Germline CDR1 and CDR2: MNHEY and SMNVEV (reference sequence). J was trimmed by 8 bases and V by 5 bases; bases with no gene match: 11. The CDR3 is 16 amino acids. Remarks on this clone: Its matching antigen is unknown.

The clonotype originates from a man aged 40-75 years with stage II squamous cell lung carcinoma. The gene calls are TRBV27 and TRBJ2-2, with 10 bases aligning to TRBD2. The input for sequencing was PBMCs, taken before any cancer treatment. DNA of the CDR3: TGTGCCAGCAGTGCGGGAATAGCGGGGGGCGCGGGGGAGCTGTTTTTT. This encodes CASSAGIAGGAGELFF.